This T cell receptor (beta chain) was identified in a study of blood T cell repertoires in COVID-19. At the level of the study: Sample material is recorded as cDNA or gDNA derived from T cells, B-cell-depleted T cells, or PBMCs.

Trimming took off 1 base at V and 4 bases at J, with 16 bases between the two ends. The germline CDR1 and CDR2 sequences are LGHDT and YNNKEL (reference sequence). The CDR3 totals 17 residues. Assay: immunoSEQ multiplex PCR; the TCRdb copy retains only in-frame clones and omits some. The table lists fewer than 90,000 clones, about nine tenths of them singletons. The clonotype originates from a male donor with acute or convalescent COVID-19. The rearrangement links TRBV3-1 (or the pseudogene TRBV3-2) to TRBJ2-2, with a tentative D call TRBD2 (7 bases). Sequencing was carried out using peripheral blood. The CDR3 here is CASSQGGGRPRTGELFF. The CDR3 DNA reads TGTGCCAGCAGCCAAGGGGGGGGCAGGCCCCGCACCGGGGAGCTGTTTTTT.